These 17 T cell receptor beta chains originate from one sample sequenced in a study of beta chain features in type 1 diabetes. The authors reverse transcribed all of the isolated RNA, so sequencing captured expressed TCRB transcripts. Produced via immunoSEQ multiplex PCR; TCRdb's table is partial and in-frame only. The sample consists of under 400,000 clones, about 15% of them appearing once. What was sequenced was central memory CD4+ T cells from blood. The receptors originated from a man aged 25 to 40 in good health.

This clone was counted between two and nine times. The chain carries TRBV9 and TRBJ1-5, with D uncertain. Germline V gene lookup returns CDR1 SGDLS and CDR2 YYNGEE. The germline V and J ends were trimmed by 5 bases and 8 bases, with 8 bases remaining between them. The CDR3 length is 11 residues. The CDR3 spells CASRWGKPQHF. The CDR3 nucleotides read TGTGCCAGCAGGTGGGGTAAGCCCCAGCATTTT.

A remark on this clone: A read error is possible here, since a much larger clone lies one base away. The CDR3 DNA reads TGTGCCAGCAGCGACCAAGAGACCCAGTACTTC. Its translation is CASSDQETQYF. The chain is built from TRBV7-9 and TRBJ2-5; D is undetermined. Trimming stripped 5 bases from V and 0 bases from J, with 1 base between. The CDR3 has 11 residues. Germline V gene data show CDR1 as SEHNR and CDR2 as FQNEAQ (reference sequence).

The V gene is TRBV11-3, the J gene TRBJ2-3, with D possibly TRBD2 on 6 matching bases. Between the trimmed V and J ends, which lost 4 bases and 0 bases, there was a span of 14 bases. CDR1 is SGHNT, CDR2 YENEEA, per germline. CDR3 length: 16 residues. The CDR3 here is CASSYTLAFSTDTQYF. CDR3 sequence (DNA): TGTGCCAGCAGCTACACACTAGCTTTCAGCACAGATACGCAGTATTTT.

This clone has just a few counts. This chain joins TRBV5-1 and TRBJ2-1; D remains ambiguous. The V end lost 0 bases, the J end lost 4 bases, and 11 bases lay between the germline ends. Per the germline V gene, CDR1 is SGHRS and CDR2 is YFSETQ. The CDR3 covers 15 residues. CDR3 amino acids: CASSLVPDLYNEQFF. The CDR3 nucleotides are TGCGCCAGCAGCTTGGTGCCTGACTTATACAATGAGCAGTTCTTC.

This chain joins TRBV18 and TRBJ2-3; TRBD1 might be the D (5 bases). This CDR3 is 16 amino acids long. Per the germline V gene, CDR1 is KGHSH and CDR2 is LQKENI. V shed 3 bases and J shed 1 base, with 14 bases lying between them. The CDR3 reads CASSPKTGSGTDTQYF. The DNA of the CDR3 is TGTGCCAGCTCACCCAAAACAGGTTCCGGCACAGATACGCAGTATTTT.

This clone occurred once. In DNA form, the CDR3 reads TGTGCCAGCATCGAGGTGGTAGCGGGGAGAACAGATACGCAGTATTTT. It specifies CASIEVVAGRTDTQYF. J is TRBJ2-3 and V is TRBV7-9; TRBD2 agrees at 8 bases. CDR1 and CDR2 (germline): SEHNR, FQNEAQ (reference sequence). The CDR3 totals 16 residues. V shed 7 bases and J 3 bases; nucleotides not matched to a gene: 12.

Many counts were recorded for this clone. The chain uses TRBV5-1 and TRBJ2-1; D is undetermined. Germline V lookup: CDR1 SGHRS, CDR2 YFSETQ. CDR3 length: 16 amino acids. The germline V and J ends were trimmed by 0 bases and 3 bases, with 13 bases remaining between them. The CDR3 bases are TGCGCCAGCAGCTTGGAGGTAGCCCGAGGCTACAATGAGCAGTTCTTC. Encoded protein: CASSLEVARGYNEQFF.

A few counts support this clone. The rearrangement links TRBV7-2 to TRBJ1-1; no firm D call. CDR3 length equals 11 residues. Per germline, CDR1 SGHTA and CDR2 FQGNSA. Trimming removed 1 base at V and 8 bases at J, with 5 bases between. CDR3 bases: TGTGCCAGCAGCTTAGTGCAAGAAGCTTTCTTT. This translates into CASSLVQEAFF.

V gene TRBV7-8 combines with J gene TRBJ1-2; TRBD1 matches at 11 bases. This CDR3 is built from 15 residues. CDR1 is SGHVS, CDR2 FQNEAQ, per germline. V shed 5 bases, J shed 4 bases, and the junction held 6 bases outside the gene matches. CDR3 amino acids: CASSRGQGAFYGYTF. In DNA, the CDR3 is TGTGCCAGCAGCAGAGGACAGGGGGCGTTCTATGGCTACACCTTC. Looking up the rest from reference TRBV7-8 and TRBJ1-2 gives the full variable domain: GAGVSQSPRYKVAKRGQDVALRCDPISGHVSLFWYQQALGQGPEFLTYFQNEAQLDKSGLPSDRFFAERPEGSVSTLKIQRTQQEDSAVYLCASSRGQGAFYGYTFGSGTRLTVV.

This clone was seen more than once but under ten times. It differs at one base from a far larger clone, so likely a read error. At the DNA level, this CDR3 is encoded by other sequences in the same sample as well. The CDR3 region has the DNA TGTGCCAGCAGCCAAGAAGCGGAGGGAGCCTACAATGAGCAGTTCTTC. Translation gives CASSQEAEGAYNEQFF. This rearrangement joins TRBV5-4 to TRBJ2-1; tentatively, D is TRBD2 (6 bases). Between the trimmed V and J ends, which lost 4 bases and 2 bases, there was a span of 16 bases. Germline V gene lookup returns CDR1 SGHNT and CDR2 YYREEE (reference sequence). The CDR3 length is 16 residues. Complete variable domain (other parts from reference TRBV5-4 and TRBJ2-1): ETGVTQSPTHLIKTRGQQVTLRCSSQSGHNTVSWYQQALGQGPQFIFQYYREEENGRGNFPPRFSGLQFPNYSSELNVNALELDDSALYLCASSQEAEGAYNEQFFGPGTRLTVL.

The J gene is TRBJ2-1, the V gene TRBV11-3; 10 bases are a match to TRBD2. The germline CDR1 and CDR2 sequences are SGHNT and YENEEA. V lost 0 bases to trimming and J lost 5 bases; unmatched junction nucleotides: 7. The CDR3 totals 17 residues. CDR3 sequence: CASSLDSSGRGHNEQFF. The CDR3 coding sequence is TGTGCCAGCAGCTTAGATTCCAGCGGGAGGGGGCACAATGAGCAGTTCTTC.

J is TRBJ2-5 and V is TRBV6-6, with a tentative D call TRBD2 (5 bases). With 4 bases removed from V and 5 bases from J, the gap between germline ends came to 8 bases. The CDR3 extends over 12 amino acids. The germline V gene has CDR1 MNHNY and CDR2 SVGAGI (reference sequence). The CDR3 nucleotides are TGTGCCAGCAGTTCCGTAGCGGAGACCCAGTACTTC. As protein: CASSSVAETQYF.

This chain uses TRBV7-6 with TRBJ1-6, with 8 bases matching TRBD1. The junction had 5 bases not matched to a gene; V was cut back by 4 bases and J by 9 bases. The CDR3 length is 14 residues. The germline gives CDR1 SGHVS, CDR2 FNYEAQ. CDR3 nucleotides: TGTGCCAGCAGCTCCGGACAGGGTGCTTCACCCCTCCACTTT. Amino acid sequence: CASSSGQGASPLHF.

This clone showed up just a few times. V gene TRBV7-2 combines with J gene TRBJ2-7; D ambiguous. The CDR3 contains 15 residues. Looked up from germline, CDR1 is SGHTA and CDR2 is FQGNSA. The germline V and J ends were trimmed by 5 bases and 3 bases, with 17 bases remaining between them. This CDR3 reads CASSPGRIRLYEQYF. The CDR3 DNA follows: TGTGCCAGCAGCCCAGGACGGATTAGGCTCTACGAGCAGTACTTC.

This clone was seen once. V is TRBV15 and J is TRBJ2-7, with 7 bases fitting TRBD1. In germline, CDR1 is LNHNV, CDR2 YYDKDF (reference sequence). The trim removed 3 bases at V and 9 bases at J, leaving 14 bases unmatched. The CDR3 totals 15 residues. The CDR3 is CATSSELGQTRAQYF. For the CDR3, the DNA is TGTGCCACCAGCAGCGAGCTGGGACAGACGCGCGCGCAGTACTTC.

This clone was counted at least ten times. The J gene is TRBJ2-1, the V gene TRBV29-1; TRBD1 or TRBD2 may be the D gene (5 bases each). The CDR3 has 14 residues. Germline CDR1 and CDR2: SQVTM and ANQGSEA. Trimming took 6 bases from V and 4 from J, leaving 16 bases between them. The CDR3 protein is CSVRRDLMYNEQFF. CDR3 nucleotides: TGCAGCGTACGCCGGGACCTAATGTACAATGAGCAGTTCTTC.

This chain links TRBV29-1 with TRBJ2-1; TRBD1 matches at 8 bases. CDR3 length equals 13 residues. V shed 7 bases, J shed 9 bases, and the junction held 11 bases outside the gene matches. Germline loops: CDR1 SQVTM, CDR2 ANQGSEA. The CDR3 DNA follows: TGCAGCGCCAGAGGGCAGGGGGCGGGTGAGCAGTTCTTC. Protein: CSARGQGAGEQFF.